This T cell receptor beta chain was obtained from a study of molecular identifiers for immune sequencing clone quantification. The overall study: Across replicate runs, RNA obtained from approximately 20,000 or 100,000 naive CD8 cells was divided into five, with four undergoing sequencing. General study results and limits: Identical TCR molecules sharing a barcode could underestimate highly expanded clone sizes.

TCRdb itself ran the PCR reads through MiXCR, one entry per CDR3 protein. The sample carries about 320,000 distinct CDR3 sequences, 24% recorded once. Germline V CDR1 and CDR2: SGHVS, FNYEAQ. Trimming removed 3 bases from V and 1 base from J, with 14 bases in between. This CDR3 comprises 16 residues. This clonotype was detected many times. No antigen is known for it. This chain connects TRBV7-6 to TRBJ2-3, with D perhaps TRBD2 (6 bases). The clonotype originates from a human donor in good health. Some libraries in this study had Jurkat cell RNA spiked in. The sample taken for sequencing was naive CD8+ T cells from blood, with Jurkat cell RNA spiked in. As to subset: FACS-sorted CD8+CD4-CCR7+CD45RA+ naive T cells. CDR3 DNA: TGTGCCAGCAGCTTTACTGGCGGGACCGGCACAGATACGCAGTATTTT. Amino acids: CASSFTGGTGTDTQYF.